The rows below give T cell receptor beta chains drawn from one sample of a study of blood T cell repertoires in COVID-19. Sequenced by immunoSEQ multiplex PCR; TCRdb stores in-frame clones only, minus some. The sample carries some 330,000 clones, roughly four fifths recorded once. Source material: PBMCs or T cells enriched from blood (not recorded which). These receptors were obtained from a woman in her forties or fifties who had recovered from COVID-19. CDR3s leave out the opening cysteine and the closing phenylalanine or tryptophan.

v_call: TRBV11-2
j_call: TRBJ1-2
cdr3_aa: ASSHSGTGNYGYT

v_call: TRBV18
j_call: TRBJ2-1
cdr3_aa: ASSARTNHHNEQF

v_call: TRBV5-1
j_call: TRBJ2-1
cdr3_aa: ASSLGLAGGSNEQF

v_call: TRBV9
j_call: TRBJ1-3
cdr3_aa: ASSTVQGASGNTIY

v_call: TRBV19
j_call: TRBJ2-1
cdr3_aa: ASSIAGSTDNEQF

v_call: TRBV7-2
j_call: TRBJ2-1
cdr3_aa: ASSAPRSGAAYNEQF

v_call: TRBV14
j_call: TRBJ1-1
cdr3_aa: ASSQDPGGTEAF

v_call: TRBV14
j_call: TRBJ2-3
cdr3_aa: ASSQPPGQGVTDTQY

v_call: TRBV7-3
j_call: TRBJ2-2
cdr3_aa: ASSALRVGTGELF

v_call: TRBV30
j_call: TRBJ1-4
cdr3_aa: GARLIDNEKLF

v_call: TRBV6-5
j_call: TRBJ2-7
cdr3_aa: ASSYTDSSYEQY

v_call: TRBV6-5
j_call: TRBJ1-4
cdr3_aa: ASRTDGSEKLF

v_call: TRBV27
j_call: TRBJ2-5
cdr3_aa: ASSLGQGRNPTEETQY

v_call: TRBV4-1
j_call: TRBJ2-5
cdr3_aa: ASSQGTGSRQETQY

v_call: TRBV7-2
j_call: TRBJ2-7
cdr3_aa: ASSLGQGYYEQY

v_call: TRBV19
j_call: TRBJ1-1
cdr3_aa: ASSTIGNTEAF